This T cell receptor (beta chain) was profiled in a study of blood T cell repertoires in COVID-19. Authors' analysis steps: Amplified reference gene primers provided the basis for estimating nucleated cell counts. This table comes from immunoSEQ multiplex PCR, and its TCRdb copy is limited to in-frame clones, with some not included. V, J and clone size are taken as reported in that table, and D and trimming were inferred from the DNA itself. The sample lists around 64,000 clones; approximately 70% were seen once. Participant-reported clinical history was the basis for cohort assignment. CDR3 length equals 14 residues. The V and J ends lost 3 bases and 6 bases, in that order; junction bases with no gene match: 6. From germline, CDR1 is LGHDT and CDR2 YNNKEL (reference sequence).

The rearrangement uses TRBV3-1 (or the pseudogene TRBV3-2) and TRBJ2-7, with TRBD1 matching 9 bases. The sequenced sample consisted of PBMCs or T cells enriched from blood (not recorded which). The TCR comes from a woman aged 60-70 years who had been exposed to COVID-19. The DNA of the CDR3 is TGTGCCAGCAGCCAGACCAGACAGGGGGGCGAGCAGTACTTC. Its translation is CASSQTRQGGEQYF.